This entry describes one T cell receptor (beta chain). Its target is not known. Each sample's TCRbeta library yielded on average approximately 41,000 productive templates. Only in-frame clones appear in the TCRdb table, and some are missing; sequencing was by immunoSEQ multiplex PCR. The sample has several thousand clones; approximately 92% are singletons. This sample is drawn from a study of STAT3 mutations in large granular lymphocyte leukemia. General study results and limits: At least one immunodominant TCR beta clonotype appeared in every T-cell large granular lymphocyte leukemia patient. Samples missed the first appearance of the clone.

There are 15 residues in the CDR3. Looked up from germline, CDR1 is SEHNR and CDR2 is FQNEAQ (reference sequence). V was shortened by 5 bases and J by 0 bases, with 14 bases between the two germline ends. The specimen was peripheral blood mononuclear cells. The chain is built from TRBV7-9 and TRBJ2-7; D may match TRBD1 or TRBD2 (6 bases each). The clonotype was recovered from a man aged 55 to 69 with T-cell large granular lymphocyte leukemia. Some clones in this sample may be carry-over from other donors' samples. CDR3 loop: CASSEQGGTSYEQYF. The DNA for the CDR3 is TGTGCCAGCAGCGAACAAGGGGGGACCTCCTACGAGCAGTACTTC.